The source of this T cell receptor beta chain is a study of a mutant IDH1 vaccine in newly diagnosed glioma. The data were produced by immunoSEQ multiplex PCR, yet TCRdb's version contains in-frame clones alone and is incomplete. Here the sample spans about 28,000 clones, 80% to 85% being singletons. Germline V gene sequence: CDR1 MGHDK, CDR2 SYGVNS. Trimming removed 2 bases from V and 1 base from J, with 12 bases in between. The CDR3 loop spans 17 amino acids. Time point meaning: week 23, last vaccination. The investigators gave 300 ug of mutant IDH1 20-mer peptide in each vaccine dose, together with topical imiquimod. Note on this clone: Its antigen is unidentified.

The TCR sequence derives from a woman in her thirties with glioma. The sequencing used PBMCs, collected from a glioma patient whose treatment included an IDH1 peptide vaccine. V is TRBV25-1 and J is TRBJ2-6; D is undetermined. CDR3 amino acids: CASSEGRVSSGANVLTF. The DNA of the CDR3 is TGTGCCAGCAGTGAAGGTCGGGTCAGTTCTGGGGCCAACGTCCTGACTTTC. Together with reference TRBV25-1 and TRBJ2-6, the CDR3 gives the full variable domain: EADIYQTPRYLVIGTGKKITLECSQTMGHDKMYWYQQDPGMELHLIHYSYGVNSTEKGDLSSESTVSRIRTEHFPLTLESARPSHTSQYLCASSEGRVSSGANVLTFGAGSRLTVL.